A single sample is the source of the 15 T cell receptor beta chains below, sequenced in a study of cytomegalovirus exposure and HLA in healthy donors. Use of 60 Vbeta and 13 Jbeta primers characterized the PCR. Only in-frame clones appear in the TCRdb table, and some are missing; sequencing was by immunoSEQ multiplex PCR. The sample contains over 65,000 clones, over 75% of which appear only once. The sequenced material came from PBMCs. The receptors were gathered from a human donor in good health.

For the CDR3, the DNA is TGCGCCAGCAGCCAAGAGTCGGGACAGGGGGCTTCCTACGAGCAGTACTTC. This codes for CASSQESGQGASYEQYF. The J gene is TRBJ2-7, the V gene TRBV4-3, with 12 nucleotides matching TRBD1. CDR1 is LGHNA and CDR2 is YSLEER in the germline V gene. The length of the CDR3 is 17 residues. J lost 1 base, V lost 0 bases, and 4 bases had no gene match.

The rearrangement links TRBV27 to TRBJ2-7; TRBD1 matches at 7 bases. This CDR3 comprises 12 residues. CDR1 MNHEY and CDR2 SMNVEV come from the germline V gene (reference sequence). The trim removed 4 bases at V and 9 bases at J, leaving 6 bases unmatched. CDR3 protein: CASSSDRVWQYF. Written as DNA, the CDR3 is TGTGCCAGCAGTTCCGACAGGGTCTGGCAGTACTTC.

This clone has only a few counts. The genes are TRBV29-1 and TRBJ1-1, with a weak D call TRBD1 (6 bases). V lost 7 bases and J lost 1, with 13 bases in between. The CDR3 runs to 13 residues. From germline, CDR1 is SQVTM and CDR2 ANQGSEA. CDR3 amino acids: CSAEGQPNTEAFF. The DNA of the CDR3 is TGCAGCGCCGAGGGACAACCGAACACTGAAGCTTTCTTT.

V is TRBV29-1 and J is TRBJ1-1, with D tentatively TRBD1 (6 bases). Germline V gives CDR1 SQVTM, CDR2 ANQGSEA. CDR3 length equals 13 residues. V lost 5 bases to trimming and J lost 1 base, with 11 bases between them. The CDR3 is CSVSVGQNTEAFF. CDR3 coding DNA: TGCAGCGTTTCGGTGGGACAGAACACTGAAGCTTTCTTT.

The chain employs TRBV7-9 and TRBJ2-7; D is perhaps TRBD1 (5 bases). The V end lost 3 bases, the J end lost 5 bases, and 11 bases lay between the germline ends. Looked up from germline, CDR1 is SEHNR and CDR2 is FQNEAQ (reference sequence). The length of the CDR3 is 13 residues. The CDR3 sequence: CASSFQGANEQYF. The CDR3 nucleotides are TGTGCCAGCAGCTTTCAGGGTGCCAACGAGCAGTACTTC. Supplemented by reference TRBV7-9 and TRBJ2-7, the full variable domain reads DTGVSQNPRHKITKRGQNVTFRCDPISEHNRLYWYRQTLGQGPEFLTYFQNEAQLEKSRLLSDRFSAERPKGSFSTLEIQRTEQGDSAMYLCASSFQGANEQYFGPGTRLTVT.

The rearrangement uses TRBV5-6 and TRBJ1-2; possible D gene TRBD1, 6 bases. CDR3 length equals 14 residues. Trimming cost V 4 bases and J 4 bases, with 14 bases left between them. Germline assignment: CDR1 SGHDT and CDR2 YYEEEE. The CDR3: CASSADSGAYGYTF. The CDR3 nucleotides read TGTGCCAGCAGCGCGGACAGCGGCGCCTATGGCTACACCTTC.

V and J are TRBV9 and TRBJ1-5; the match to TRBD1 covers 9 bases. Germline V gene sequence: CDR1 SGDLS, CDR2 YYNGEE. The CDR3 length is 15 residues. The J segment lost 4 bases and the V segment lost 3 bases, leaving 5 bases of the junction unmatched. CDR3 nucleotide sequence: TGTGCCAGCAGCGCCGGGACAGGGAGTAATCAGCCCCAGCATTTT. It specifies CASSAGTGSNQPQHF.

The chain links TRBV29-1 to TRBJ1-5, with 10 nucleotides matching TRBD1. The germline V gene encodes CDR1 SQVTM and CDR2 ANQGSEA. There are 17 residues in the CDR3. V shed 7 bases and J 3 bases; nucleotides not matched to a gene: 15. CDR3 residues: CSGAPIPGQGINQPQHF. CDR3 coding DNA: TGCAGCGGTGCCCCAATTCCGGGACAGGGGATCAATCAGCCCCAGCATTTT.

The J gene is TRBJ2-5, the V gene TRBV6-5, with a weak D call TRBD1 (6 bases). Germline-derived CDR1 and CDR2 are MNHEY and SVGAGI. The CDR3 runs 14 residues. Trimming took off 4 bases at V and 2 bases at J, with 11 bases between the two ends. For the CDR3, the DNA is TGTGCCAGCAGTTTAATGGGGGCACAAGAGACCCAGTACTTC. Encoded protein: CASSLMGAQETQYF.

This chain uses TRBV9 with TRBJ2-7; 7 nucleotides line up with TRBD1. CDR1 is SGDLS and CDR2 is YYNGEE in the germline V gene. CDR3 length equals 13 residues. V shed 5 bases and J 5 bases; nucleotides not matched to a gene: 7. The CDR3 DNA reads as TGTGCCAGCAGTTTAGGGGGCCGCGACGAGCAGTACTTC. Protein sequence: CASSLGGRDEQYF.

This rearrangement joins TRBV5-1 to TRBJ1-1, with TRBD1 identical over 7 bases. The CDR3 sequence is 15 residues long. With 4 bases clipped from V and 1 base from J, the junction kept 7 bases outside the gene matches. The germline gives CDR1 SGHRS, CDR2 YFSETQ. The CDR3 DNA sequence: TGCGCCAGCAGCCTGACAGGGTCGAAGAACACTGAAGCTTTCTTT. The encoded protein is CASSLTGSKNTEAFF. The whole variable domain, remainder taken from reference TRBV5-1 and TRBJ1-1, is KAGVTQTPRYLIKTRGQQVTLSCSPISGHRSVSWYQQTPGQGLQFLFEYFSETQRNKGNFPGRFSGRQFSNSRSEMNVSTLELGDSALYLCASSLTGSKNTEAFFGQGTRLTVV.

This clone has a single count. This chain uses TRBV2 with TRBJ1-6; TRBD1 matches 8 bases. This CDR3 has 14 residues. The germline CDR1 and CDR2 sequences are SNHLY and FYNNEI. Trimming at V came to 6 bases and at J to 10 bases, leaving 8 bases not matched to a gene. The CDR3 loop is CASRPRGLLSPLHF. Here the CDR3 DNA reads TGTGCCAGCAGACCCAGGGGGCTTTTGTCACCCCTCCACTTT.

The V and J genes are TRBV7-9 and TRBJ2-7; 8 nucleotides match TRBD1. There are 14 residues in the CDR3. CDR1 SEHNR and CDR2 FQNEAQ come from the germline V gene (reference sequence). Germline trimming cut 5 bases from V and 6 bases from J; bases unmatched to any gene: 9. As DNA, the CDR3 is TGTGCCAGCAGCCCGGACAGGGAGAGGTGCGAGCAGTACTTC. It translates to CASSPDRERCEQYF. Complete variable domain (other parts from reference TRBV7-9 and TRBJ2-7): DTGVSQNPRHKITKRGQNVTFRCDPISEHNRLYWYRQTLGQGPEFLTYFQNEAQLEKSRLLSDRFSAERPKGSFSTLEIQRTEQGDSAMYLCASSPDRERCEQYFGPGTRLTVT.

This sequence joins TRBV7-2 and TRBJ1-1; D gene unclear. This CDR3 is 15 amino acids long. Deletions cut 4 bases from V and 5 bases from J, with 17 bases between. From germline, CDR1 is SGHTA and CDR2 FQGNSA. CDR3 nucleotides: TGTGCCAGCAGCTCTCGGGTTCCGGGAGATACTGAAGCTTTCTTT. Its protein is CASSSRVPGDTEAFF.

The J gene is TRBJ1-2, the V gene TRBV2; D gene unclear. Per the germline V gene, CDR1 is SNHLY and CDR2 is FYNNEI. The CDR3 length is 10 residues. The germline V and J ends were trimmed by 3 bases and 14 bases, with 10 bases remaining between them. The CDR3 bases are TGTGCCAGCAGTGATTTGACTGATACCTTC. Translated: CASSDLTDTF.